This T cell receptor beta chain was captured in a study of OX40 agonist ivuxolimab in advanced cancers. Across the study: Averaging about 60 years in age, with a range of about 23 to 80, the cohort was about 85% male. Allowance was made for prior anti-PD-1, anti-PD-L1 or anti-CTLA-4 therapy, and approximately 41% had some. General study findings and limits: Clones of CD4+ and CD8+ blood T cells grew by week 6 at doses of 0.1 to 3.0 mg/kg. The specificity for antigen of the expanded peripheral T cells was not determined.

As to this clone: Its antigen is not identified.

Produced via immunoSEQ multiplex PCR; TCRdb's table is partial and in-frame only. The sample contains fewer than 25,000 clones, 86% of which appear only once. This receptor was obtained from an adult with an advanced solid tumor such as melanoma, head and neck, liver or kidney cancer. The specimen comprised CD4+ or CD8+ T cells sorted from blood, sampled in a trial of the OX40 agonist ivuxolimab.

CDR3 in DNA: TGTGCCAGCAGTCCCAGCTCGGAAATTGGCACTGAAGCTTTCTTT. This translates into CASSPSSEIGTEAFF. J is TRBJ1-1 and V is TRBV7-2; D not certain. In germline, CDR1 is SGHTA, CDR2 FQGNSA. Trimming shortened V by 6 bases and J by 4 bases, and 18 bases separated the two germline ends. The CDR3 extends over 15 amino acids.